Presented here are 29 T cell receptor beta chains from one specimen sequenced in a study of human T cells and chemical hapten exposure. Regarding time point: patch test 1, 2 weeks after DPC sensitization. Sample treatment: therapeutic diphenylcyclopropenone sensitization with weekly scalp DPC. TCRdb called the RACE reads again in MiXCR, with one record for every CDR3 protein. The repertoire has fewer than 400,000 distinct CDR3 sequences, around 6.9% of them found once; the top ten carry less than 10%. This sample comprised whole blood, obtained in connection with sensitization to the hapten diphenylcyclopropenone (DPC). These TCRs come from a woman aged 18 to 35 with alopecia areata. Some clones in this sample may be carry-over from other donors' samples.

Ten or more counts support this clonotype. V is TRBV6-2 or TRBV6-3 and J is TRBJ1-5; no firm D call. Per the germline V gene, CDR1 is MNHEY and CDR2 is SVGEGT. V shed 4 bases and J shed 0 bases, with 13 bases lying between them. The CDR3 is 16 amino acids. CDR3 sequence: CASSSPNKYSNQPQHF. The CDR3 DNA follows: TGTGCCAGCAGTTCTCCGAACAAGTATAGCAATCAGCCCCAGCATTTT.

There are a few counts of this clonotype. Here the CDR3 DNA reads TGTGCCAGCAGTTACTCGCAGGGCCCTTTCTCTCACTACGAGCAGTACTTC. Protein sequence: CASSYSQGPFSHYEQYF. V is TRBV6-5 and J is TRBJ2-7; tentative D call: TRBD1 (5 bases). The CDR3 loop spans 17 amino acids. Germline CDR1 is MNHEY and CDR2 is SVGAGI. V was cut by 0 bases and J by 3 bases, with 18 bases left in between.

This clonotype has a count of ten or more. The CDR3 DNA reads as TGCGCCAGCAGCCAAGATGCACGGGAGGAACTGTTTTTT. This sequence encodes CASSQDAREELFF. The chain employs TRBV4-3 and TRBJ1-4; D is unclear. V shed 0 bases and J shed 12 bases, with 11 bases lying between them. The germline V gene has CDR1 LGHNA and CDR2 YSLEER. The CDR3 loop spans 13 amino acids.

This clonotype was counted many times. This rearrangement joins TRBV5-1 to TRBJ2-5; D perhaps matches TRBD2 (6 bases). Between the trimmed V and J ends, which lost 4 bases and 1 base, there was a span of 11 bases. Per the germline V gene, CDR1 is SGHRS and CDR2 is YFSETQ. CDR3 length: 14 amino acids. Here the CDR3 reads CASSGGELQETQYF. The CDR3, as DNA: TGCGCCAGCAGCGGAGGGGAGCTCCAAGAGACCCAGTACTTC.

This clonotype was recorded a few times. This rearrangement joins TRBV7-2 to TRBJ2-2, with D perhaps TRBD2 (6 bases). The CDR3 totals 13 residues. Trimming stripped 4 bases from V and 6 bases from J, with 9 bases between. CDR1 and CDR2 (germline): SGHTA, FQGNSA. The CDR3 DNA sequence: TGTGCCAGCAGCTCGGGGGTCCCCGGGGAGCTGTTTTTT. Its protein product is CASSSGVPGELFF.

This clonotype was seen a handful of times. The rearrangement uses TRBV4-2 and TRBJ1-1; TRBD1 aligns across 7 bases. This CDR3 comprises 17 residues. Germline V gene data show CDR1 as LGHNA and CDR2 as YNFKEQ. V lost 3 bases to trimming and J lost 3 bases; unmatched junction nucleotides: 13. The CDR3 DNA reads as TGTGCCAGCAGCCAGGGAGGGACAGCTGCAGGGGACACTGAAGCTTTCTTT. Encoded protein: CASSQGGTAAGDTEAFF.

This clonotype was seen more than once but under ten times. The DNA for the CDR3 is TGCAGCATAGGACAGGGAGGTTTTGCAGATACGCAGTATTTT. Its protein product is CSIGQGGFADTQYF. The J gene is TRBJ2-3, the V gene TRBV29-1; 8 nucleotides agree with TRBD1. The germline V gene has CDR1 SQVTM and CDR2 ANQGSEA. The CDR3 has 14 amino acids. V was pared by 8 bases and J by 4 bases, with 11 bases of the junction left unmatched.

This clonotype was found many times. The genes are TRBV7-2 and TRBJ2-3, with 10 nucleotides matching TRBD2. Germline CDR1 and CDR2: SGHTA and FQGNSA. The CDR3 is 18 amino acids. Trimming took 0 bases from V and 1 from J; bases not matched to a gene: 7. The CDR3 nucleotides are TGTGCCAGCAGCTTAGCTCGGGGAAGCGGGGGGGGCACAGATACGCAGTATTTT. This translates into CASSLARGSGGGTDTQYF.

This clonotype was counted many times. V usage is TRBV5-6 and J usage is TRBJ1-2; possible D gene TRBD1, 5 bases. Between the trimmed V and J ends, which lost 1 base and 3 bases, there was a span of 13 bases. The CDR3 consists of 15 residues. Germline V CDR1 and CDR2: SGHDT, YYEEEE. CDR3 protein: CASSLNMGVDYGYTF. As DNA, the CDR3 is TGTGCCAGCAGCTTGAACATGGGGGTCGACTATGGCTACACCTTC.

This clonotype occurred a few times. This chain connects TRBV6-2 or TRBV6-3 to TRBJ1-2; possible D gene TRBD1, 6 bases. Per germline, CDR1 MNHEY and CDR2 SVGEGT. This CDR3 comprises 18 residues. Deletions cut 2 bases from V and 5 bases from J, with 24 bases between. DNA of the CDR3: TGTGCCAGCAGTTACCAGGGGACGGGGATCGACTTCCTTTATGGCTACACCTTC. This sequence encodes CASSYQGTGIDFLYGYTF.

V is TRBV6-5 and J is TRBJ2-3; no definite D call. V lost 6 bases and J 4 bases, leaving 8 bases between the germline ends. This CDR3 comprises 12 residues. Germline loops: CDR1 MNHEY, CDR2 SVGAGI. The CDR3 loop reads CASSQTPDTQYF. The CDR3 DNA is TGTGCCAGCAGCCAGACCCCAGATACGCAGTATTTT.

This clonotype has ten or more counts. Germline is not matched at one junction end, which may reflect a read error. The rearrangement joins TRBV6-1 to TRBJ2-7; no clear D gene. The CDR3 is made up of 11 amino acids. Germline CDR1 MNHNS, CDR2 SASEGT. The CDR3: CASSVLYEHHF. The CDR3 DNA sequence: TGTGCCAGCAGTGTACTTTACGAGCACCACTTC.

This clonotype appeared a few times. This rearrangement joins TRBV4-3 to TRBJ2-3; unclear D gene. The germline gives CDR1 LGHNA, CDR2 YSLEER. The V end lost 0 bases, the J end lost 3 bases, and 7 bases lay between the germline ends. This CDR3 has 14 residues. CDR3 sequence (DNA): TGCGCCAGCAGCCAAGATCGGATAACAGATACGCAGTATTTT. Residues: CASSQDRITDTQYF.

This clonotype was picked up a small number of times. This chain uses TRBV10-3 with TRBJ2-3, with 11 nucleotides matching TRBD2. This CDR3 comprises 19 residues. Germline V gene data show CDR1 as ENHRY and CDR2 as SYGVKD. V shed 3 bases and J 0 bases; nucleotides not matched to a gene: 11. CDR3 amino acids: CAISDFWGSGGGSTDTQYF. In nucleotides, the CDR3 is TGTGCCATCAGTGACTTTTGGGGTAGCGGGGGGGGCAGCACAGATACGCAGTATTTT.

The chain combines TRBV6-2 or TRBV6-3 with TRBJ2-5, with 7 bases lining up with TRBD2. Germline CDR1 and CDR2: MNHEY and SVGEGT. V lost 8 bases, J lost 5 bases, and 8 bases stayed unmatched. The CDR3 has 13 residues. Written as DNA, the CDR3 is TGTGCCAGCTGTTCAGCCGGGAGGGAGACCCAGTACTTC. Encoded protein: CASCSAGRETQYF.

This clonotype was seen many times. The rearrangement links TRBV6-2 or TRBV6-3 to TRBJ1-1; D might be TRBD1 (5 bases). Trimming cost V 8 bases and J 0 bases, with 10 bases left between them. Per the germline V gene, CDR1 is MNHEY and CDR2 is SVGEGT. There are 13 residues in the CDR3. CDR3 amino acids: CASGRQMNTEAFF. The CDR3 nucleotides read TGTGCCAGCGGCCGACAGATGAACACTGAAGCTTTCTTT.

In this sample, this clonotype turned up many times. CDR3 region: CASSSAGRTGTYEQYF. The CDR3, as DNA: TGTGCCAGCAGTTCGGCGGGACGGACCGGTACCTACGAGCAGTACTTC. This chain connects TRBV12-3 or TRBV12-4 to TRBJ2-7, with a possible D match to TRBD2 (6 bases). Between the trimmed V and J ends, which lost 4 bases and 2 bases, there was a span of 18 bases. This CDR3 has 16 amino acids.

This clonotype occurred many times. The genes are TRBV4-1 and TRBJ2-3; D remains ambiguous. Per the germline V gene, CDR1 is MGHRA and CDR2 is YSYEKL. The CDR3 covers 17 residues. Deletions cut 0 bases from V and 1 base from J, with 14 bases between. CDR3 bases: TGCGCCAGCAGCCAAGATTGGCAGCGCAAAGGCACAGATACGCAGTATTTT. This gives the protein CASSQDWQRKGTDTQYF.

In this sample, this clonotype turned up a few times. The rearrangement links TRBV29-1 to TRBJ1-2; the D is unclear. Trimming left V 4 bases short and J 8 bases short, with 8 bases between. Germline V CDR1 and CDR2: SQVTM, ANQGSEA. The CDR3 extends over 10 amino acids. CDR3 in amino acids: CSVAEGGYTF. The CDR3 nucleotides read TGCAGCGTTGCGGAGGGCGGCTACACCTTC.

There are many counts of this clonotype. V gene TRBV29-1 combines with J gene TRBJ1-3; a possible D gene is TRBD1 (5 bases). Trimming removed 4 bases at V and 0 bases at J, with 19 bases between. The CDR3 spans 17 residues. CDR1 and CDR2 (germline): SQVTM, ANQGSEA. The DNA for the CDR3 is TGCAGCGTTGTAGTTTCGGGACTTCCGAGCTCTGGAAACACCATATATTTT. Protein product: CSVVVSGLPSSGNTIYF.

This clonotype was seen a few times. The V and J genes are TRBV28 and TRBJ2-1, with unresolved D. Germline V gives CDR1 MDHEN, CDR2 SYDVKM. The CDR3 loop spans 12 amino acids. Trimming pared 4 bases from V and 7 bases from J, leaving 8 bases between. The CDR3 DNA sequence: TGTGCCAGCAGTTCCAAGGAGAATGAGCAGTTCTTC. Translation: CASSSKENEQFF.

The chain joins TRBV27 to TRBJ2-7, with D perhaps TRBD1 (7 bases). Trimming stripped 7 bases from V and 6 bases from J, with 16 bases between. CDR1 is MNHEY and CDR2 is SMNVEV in the germline V gene (reference sequence). CDR3 size: 13 residues. The CDR3 spells CASTKNRGGEQYF. The CDR3 bases are TGTGCCAGCACCAAGAACAGGGGAGGCGAGCAGTACTTC.

The chain couples TRBV7-3 to TRBJ1-1; no clear D gene. V dropped 7 bases and J dropped 6 bases, with 15 bases sitting between them. The CDR3 is made up of 13 amino acids. Germline V lookup: CDR1 SGHTA, CDR2 FQGTGA. The CDR3 region is CASTVTEGAEAFF. The CDR3 DNA follows: TGTGCCAGCACCGTTACGGAGGGAGCTGAAGCTTTCTTT.

Only a few counts were recorded for this clonotype. The chain couples TRBV11-3 to TRBJ2-2; D is unclear. V was cut by 0 bases and J by 8 bases, with 7 bases left in between. The germline gives CDR1 SGHNT, CDR2 YENEEA. The CDR3 is 13 residues long. Here the CDR3 DNA reads TGTGCCAGCAGCTTAGATTTTCGGGGGGAGCTGTTTTTT. Translated: CASSLDFRGELFF.

The J gene is TRBJ1-1, the V gene TRBV6-1; no reliable D call. This CDR3 contains 16 residues. V lost 2 bases and J lost 0, with 13 bases in between. The germline V gene encodes CDR1 MNHNS and CDR2 SASEGT. The CDR3 is CASSERGGQLNTEAFF. The CDR3 DNA sequence: TGTGCCAGCAGTGAACGAGGCGGGCAGTTGAACACTGAAGCTTTCTTT.

This clonotype was seen repeatedly, ten times or more. The chain joins TRBV10-3 to TRBJ2-7, with a weak D call TRBD1 (6 bases). The V gene lost 3 bases and the J gene lost 1 base, with 10 bases spanning the gap. Germline-derived CDR1 and CDR2 are ENHRY and SYGVKD. This CDR3 region has 14 residues. Here the CDR3 DNA reads TGTGCCATCAGTGACCTACAGGGTTCCTACGAGCAGTACTTC. This gives the protein CAISDLQGSYEQYF.

This clonotype was counted many times. The chain is built from TRBV7-3 and TRBJ2-3, with 7 bases that match TRBD2. Germline V CDR1 and CDR2: SGHTA, FQGTGA. Trimming at V came to 6 bases and at J to 4 bases, leaving 10 bases not matched to a gene. This CDR3 is 15 amino acids long. The CDR3 protein is CASSSGLHVADTQYF. In nucleotides, the CDR3 is TGTGCCAGCAGTTCGGGACTACATGTCGCAGATACGCAGTATTTT. Full variable domain (rest looked up from reference TRBV7-3 and TRBJ2-3): GAGVSQTPSNKVTEKGKYVELRCDPISGHTALYWYRQSLGQGPEFLIYFQGTGAADDSGLPNDRFFAVRPEGSVSTLKIQRTERGDSAVYLCASSSGLHVADTQYFGPGTRLTVL.

This clonotype was recorded at least ten times. The V call is TRBV18, the J call TRBJ2-4, with no clear D. Trimming took off 3 bases at V and 1 base at J, with 10 bases between the two ends. CDR3 length: 15 amino acids. Germline V gene data show CDR1 as KGHSH and CDR2 as LQKENI. CDR3 protein: CASSPPTDAKNIQYF. CDR3 sequence (DNA): TGTGCCAGCTCACCGCCTACGGATGCCAAAAACATTCAGTACTTC.

In its sample, this clonotype was seen a few times. The chain carries TRBV7-9 and TRBJ2-4, with 7 bases fitting TRBD1. Trimming cost V 5 bases and J 9 bases; bases outside gene matches: 4. The CDR3 is made up of 12 amino acids. Germline CDR1 reads SEHNR; CDR2 reads FQNEAQ (reference sequence). The CDR3 coding sequence is TGTGCCAGCAGCCGGGACAGTACCATTCAGTACTTC. Its translation: CASSRDSTIQYF.